A single sample gave rise to the 24 T cell receptor beta chains below, sequenced in a study of T-cell memory formation after mild COVID-19. MiXCR, run by TCRdb on the 5' RACE reads, gives a single entry per CDR3 protein. This sample yields about 340,000 distinct CDR3 sequences, of which approximately 13% are seen a single time; about 22% belongs to the top ten. The source material was PBMCs or a T cell subset sorted from them (not recorded which). The receptor source for this set is a man younger than 30 who had mild COVID-19 (a few samples of this study predate the infection). Cell type and time point are not known.

The V call is TRBV7-9, the J call TRBJ1-1; D is perhaps TRBD1 (6 bases). The CDR3 has 12 residues. CDR1 SEHNR and CDR2 FQNEAQ come from the germline V gene (reference sequence). V shed 3 bases and J shed 8 bases, with 10 bases lying between them. This CDR3 is CASSLGAIEAFF. CDR3 sequence (DNA): TGTGCCAGCAGCTTGGGGGCGATCGAAGCTTTCTTT.

This chain links TRBV4-3 with TRBJ2-7, with D possibly matching TRBD1 (6 bases). CDR3 length: 17 amino acids. V dropped 3 bases and J dropped 2 bases, with 20 bases sitting between them. Germline CDR1 reads LGHNA; CDR2 reads YSLEER. CDR3 amino acids: CASSQVSDMGTPYEQYF. The CDR3 DNA is TGCGCCAGCAGCCAGGTATCGGATATGGGGACACCCTACGAGCAGTACTTC.

This chain connects TRBV12-3 or TRBV12-4 to TRBJ2-3; 7 bases are shared with TRBD1. J lost 0 bases, V lost 5 bases, and 5 bases had no gene match. The CDR3 covers 15 residues. The chain's CDR3 is CASSTGTVSTDTQYF. The CDR3 nucleotides are TGTGCCAGCAGTACTGGGACAGTAAGCACAGATACGCAGTATTTT.

The V call is TRBV5-1, the J call TRBJ2-5, with TRBD1 matching over 7 bases. CDR3 length: 15 residues. Germline loops: CDR1 SGHRS, CDR2 YFSETQ. With V trimmed by 1 base and J by 4 bases, 7 bases remained unmatched. CDR3 nucleotide sequence: TGCGCCAGCAGCTTGTGGCAGGGGGTAGGAGAGACCCAGTACTTC. This encodes CASSLWQGVGETQYF. The full variable domain, in which reference TRBV5-1 and TRBJ2-5 provide the parts outside the CDR3, is KAGVTQTPRYLIKTRGQQVTLSCSPISGHRSVSWYQQTPGQGLQFLFEYFSETQRNKGNFPGRFSGRQFSNSRSEMNVSTLELGDSALYLCASSLWQGVGETQYFGPGTRLLVL.

The J gene is TRBJ2-7, the V gene TRBV27, with 9 positions matching TRBD1. J gave up 4 bases and V 6 bases, and 7 bases lay outside the gene matches. The CDR3 runs to 14 residues. CDR1 MNHEY and CDR2 SMNVEV come from the germline V gene (reference sequence). CDR3 amino acids: CASRGQGRTYEQYF. The CDR3 nucleotides are TGTGCCAGCAGGGGACAGGGCCGGACTTACGAGCAGTACTTC.

The chain employs TRBV7-8 and TRBJ2-1; 15 nucleotides line up with TRBD2. The CDR3 length is 15 residues. Trimming cost V 5 bases and J 7 bases; bases outside gene matches: 3. The germline V gene encodes CDR1 SGHVS and CDR2 FQNEAQ. The CDR3 coding sequence is TGTGCCAGCAGCGCCGGGACTAGCGGGGGGAATGAGCAGTTCTTC. It translates to CASSAGTSGGNEQFF.

The chain carries TRBV5-1 and TRBJ1-1; possible D gene TRBD1, 5 bases. Germline V CDR1 and CDR2: SGHRS, YFSETQ. V dropped 6 bases and J dropped 5 bases, with 17 bases sitting between them. The CDR3 extends over 14 amino acids. The CDR3 DNA is TGCGCCAGCACTCTGGACGGGGGTAGGACTGAAGCTTTCTTT. Amino acid sequence: CASTLDGGRTEAFF.

This clonotype was recorded a few times. J is TRBJ1-5 and V is TRBV20-1; a possible D gene is TRBD1 (6 bases). CDR1 is DFQATT, CDR2 SNEGSKA, per germline (reference sequence). The CDR3 sequence is 13 residues long. Trimming shortened V by 5 bases and J by 6 bases, and 14 bases separated the two germline ends. CDR3 bases: TGCAGTGCTCATACAGGGTCGGGTCAGCCCCAGCATTTT. As protein: CSAHTGSGQPQHF.

This clonotype came up many times. The genes are TRBV2 and TRBJ2-7, with D maybe TRBD1 (6 bases). This CDR3 comprises 13 residues. The V end lost 5 bases, the J end lost 5 bases, and 13 bases lay between the germline ends. Germline values: CDR1 SNHLY, CDR2 FYNNEI. CDR3 protein: CASSLRQADEQYF. For the CDR3, the DNA is TGTGCCAGCAGTCTCCGACAGGCCGACGAGCAGTACTTC.

This clonotype was picked up a small number of times. The chain recombines TRBV7-3 with TRBJ2-3, with 8 bases identical to TRBD2. Trimming took 2 bases from V and 4 from J; bases not matched to a gene: 5. Per germline, CDR1 SGHTA and CDR2 FQGTGA. This CDR3 contains 15 residues. The CDR3 protein is CASSLWAGGSDTQYF. The CDR3 nucleotides read TGTGCCAGCAGCTTATGGGCGGGGGGCTCAGATACGCAGTATTTT. The complete variable domain, with remaining parts taken from reference TRBV7-3 and TRBJ2-3, reads GAGVSQTPSNKVTEKGKYVELRCDPISGHTALYWYRQSLGQGPEFLIYFQGTGAADDSGLPNDRFFAVRPEGSVSTLKIQRTERGDSAVYLCASSLWAGGSDTQYFGPGTRLTVL.

This clonotype turned up a few times. The chain links TRBV7-8 to TRBJ2-7; D gene uncertain. Trimming took 5 bases from V and 0 from J, leaving 11 bases between them. The CDR3 extends over 14 amino acids. CDR1 is SGHVS, CDR2 FQNEAQ, per germline. CDR3 loop: CASSLSSLSYEQYV. The CDR3 bases are TGTGCCAGCAGCCTGTCCAGCCTCTCCTACGAGCAGTACGTC.

This clonotype was seen ten or more times. The chain combines TRBV5-1 with TRBJ2-1; no firm D call. V was pared by 0 bases and J by 4 bases, with 11 bases between. This CDR3 is 15 amino acids long. Per germline, CDR1 SGHRS and CDR2 YFSETQ. CDR3 DNA sequence: TGCGCCAGCAGCTTGGCCTCGGTGGCATACAATGAGCAGTTCTTC. The encoded protein is CASSLASVAYNEQFF.

The chain combines TRBV5-4 with TRBJ2-6; possibly TRBD1 or TRBD2 for D (5 bases each). The ends were cut back, 5 bases at V and 4 bases at J, with 10 bases in the middle. Germline CDR1 SGHNT, CDR2 YYREEE (reference sequence). The CDR3 length is 14 residues. The CDR3 loop is CASREGLGANVLTF. In DNA, the CDR3 is TGTGCCAGCAGAGAGGGGCTCGGGGCCAACGTCCTGACTTTC.

This clonotype was detected ten times or more. The gene calls are TRBV11-2 and TRBJ1-1; D is ambiguous. Germline CDR1 reads SGHAT; CDR2 reads FQNNGV. The CDR3 totals 14 residues. With 5 bases removed from V and 4 bases from J, the gap between germline ends came to 14 bases. This CDR3 reads CASSQSWRSTEAFF. The CDR3 DNA sequence: TGTGCCAGCAGCCAATCTTGGAGGAGCACTGAAGCTTTCTTT.

The chain uses TRBV7-8 and TRBJ2-1, with TRBD1 matching 11 bases. J was trimmed by 4 bases and V by 3 bases; bases with no gene match: 8. The CDR3 sequence is 17 residues long. In germline, CDR1 is SGHVS, CDR2 FQNEAQ. The CDR3 sequence: CASSFRGGTGGYNEQFF. CDR3 nucleotide sequence: TGTGCCAGCAGCTTTCGAGGGGGGACAGGGGGTTACAATGAGCAGTTCTTC.

In its sample, this clonotype was seen a few times. V and J are TRBV2 and TRBJ2-2; a weak D match, TRBD2 (7 bases). The germline gives CDR1 SNHLY, CDR2 FYNNEI. V was trimmed by 4 bases and J by 4 bases, leaving 10 bases between them. The CDR3 has 14 amino acids. The CDR3 here is CASSVGGRTGELFF. CDR3 DNA: TGTGCCAGCAGTGTCGGGGGGCGCACCGGGGAGCTGTTTTTT.

The chain combines TRBV9 with TRBJ2-3, with 7 bases that match TRBD1. The germline V gene has CDR1 SGDLS and CDR2 YYNGEE. The CDR3 totals 16 residues. V was pared by 6 bases and J by 0 bases, with 10 bases of the junction left unmatched. The CDR3 DNA sequence: TGTGCCAGCACCGAATCGACAGGGTTCAGCACAGATACGCAGTATTTT. It is translated as CASTESTGFSTDTQYF. Together with reference TRBV9 and TRBJ2-3, the CDR3 gives the full variable domain: DSGVTQTPKHLITATGQRVTLRCSPRSGDLSVYWYQQSLDQGLQFLIQYYNGEERAKGNILERFSAQQFPDLHSELNLSSLELGDSALYFCASTESTGFSTDTQYFGPGTRLTVL.

The chain has TRBV7-2 and TRBJ2-5, with D possibly TRBD2 on 5 matching bases. Per the germline V gene, CDR1 is SGHTA and CDR2 is FQGNSA. The V end lost 5 bases, the J end lost 5 bases, and 18 bases lay between the germline ends. This CDR3 is built from 15 residues. The CDR3 is CASSRGMGIRETQYF. The DNA of the CDR3 is TGTGCCAGCAGCCGAGGGATGGGAATCAGGGAGACCCAGTACTTC.

V and J are TRBV7-3 and TRBJ2-2; D gene unclear. CDR1 SGHTA and CDR2 FQGTGA come from the germline V gene. The CDR3 length is 13 residues. With 2 bases removed from V and 4 bases from J, the gap between germline ends came to 5 bases. CDR3 sequence reads: CASSLHPTGELFF. CDR3 DNA: TGTGCCAGCAGCTTACATCCCACCGGGGAGCTGTTTTTT.

This clonotype was seen repeatedly, ten times or more. The rearrangement uses TRBV5-1 and TRBJ2-5; D call uncertain. Deletions cut 4 bases from V and 2 bases from J, with 12 bases between. CDR3 size: 14 residues. Looked up from germline, CDR1 is SGHRS and CDR2 is YFSETQ. The CDR3 here is CASSQSTLQETQYF. CDR3 DNA sequence: TGCGCCAGCAGCCAGTCGACGCTACAAGAGACCCAGTACTTC. Supplemented by reference TRBV5-1 and TRBJ2-5, the full variable domain reads KAGVTQTPRYLIKTRGQQVTLSCSPISGHRSVSWYQQTPGQGLQFLFEYFSETQRNKGNFPGRFSGRQFSNSRSEMNVSTLELGDSALYLCASSQSTLQETQYFGPGTRLLVL.

This clonotype came up many times. The chain has TRBV9 and TRBJ2-5; 9 nucleotides agree with TRBD2. The junction had 5 bases not matched to a gene; V was cut back by 0 bases and J by 5 bases. Germline CDR1 is SGDLS and CDR2 is YYNGEE. The CDR3 is 15 amino acids. The CDR3 loop is CASSVGGGAWETQYF. DNA of the CDR3: TGTGCCAGCAGCGTAGGCGGGGGGGCCTGGGAGACCCAGTACTTC.

This clonotype showed up just a few times. The chain carries TRBV20-1 and TRBJ1-6; D possibly corresponds to TRBD1 (5 bases). Per the germline V gene, CDR1 is DFQATT and CDR2 is SNEGSKA (reference sequence). Trimming took off 2 bases at V and 8 bases at J, with 16 bases between the two ends. This CDR3 region has 15 residues. The CDR3 loop is CSARRDGGWDSPLHF. The CDR3 DNA sequence: TGCAGTGCTAGAAGGGACGGAGGCTGGGATTCACCCCTCCACTTT.

This chain connects TRBV7-9 to TRBJ2-7; D gene uncertain. The V gene lost 1 base and the J gene lost 6 bases, with 7 bases spanning the gap. Germline V gives CDR1 SEHNR, CDR2 FQNEAQ (reference sequence). This CDR3 is built from 12 residues. CDR3 loop: CASSLGAFEQYV. Here the CDR3 DNA reads TGTGCCAGCAGCTTAGGGGCTTTCGAGCAGTACGTC.

This clonotype was counted a few times. V and J are TRBV6-5 and TRBJ2-3, with TRBD1 identical over 9 bases. The CDR3 is 15 amino acids. V gave up 5 bases and J gave up 4 bases; unmatched junction bases: 7. The germline V gene encodes CDR1 MNHEY and CDR2 SVGAGI. This chain's CDR3 is CASSPLDRGADTQYF. As DNA, the CDR3 is TGTGCCAGCAGTCCCTTGGACAGGGGTGCAGATACGCAGTATTTT.